Sequencing of this T cell receptor (beta chain) was carried out in a study of T cells in localized non-small cell lung cancer. Trimming cost V 0 bases and J 3 bases, with 6 bases left between them. The CDR3 totals 13 residues. The germline V gene encodes CDR1 SGDLS and CDR2 YYNGEE. This clone showed up just once. Sequencing used immunoSEQ multiplex PCR; TCRdb keeps in-frame clones, though not all of them. The sample includes about 34,000 clones, roughly 78% of them seen just once. The rearrangement links TRBV9 to TRBJ1-1; D uncertain. The sequencing used peripheral blood, collected before any cancer treatment. The TCR comes from a male donor aged 60 or older with stage II squamous cell lung carcinoma. Here the CDR3 reads CASSVGVDTEAFF. The CDR3 DNA follows: TGTGCCAGCAGCGTAGGGGTGGACACTGAAGCTTTCTTT.